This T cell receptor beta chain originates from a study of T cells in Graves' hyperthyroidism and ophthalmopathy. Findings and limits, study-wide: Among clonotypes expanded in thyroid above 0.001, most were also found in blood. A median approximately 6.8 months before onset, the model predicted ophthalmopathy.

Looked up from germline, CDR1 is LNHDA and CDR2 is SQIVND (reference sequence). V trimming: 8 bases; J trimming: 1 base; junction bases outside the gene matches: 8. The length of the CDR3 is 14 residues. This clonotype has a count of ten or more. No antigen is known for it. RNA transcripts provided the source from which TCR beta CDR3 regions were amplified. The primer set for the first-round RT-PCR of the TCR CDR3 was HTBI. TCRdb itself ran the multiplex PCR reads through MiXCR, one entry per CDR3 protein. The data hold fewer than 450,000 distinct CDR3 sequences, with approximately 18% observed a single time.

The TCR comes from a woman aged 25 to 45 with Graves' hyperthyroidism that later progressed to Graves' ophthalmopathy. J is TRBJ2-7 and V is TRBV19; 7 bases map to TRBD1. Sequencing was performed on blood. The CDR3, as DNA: TGTGCCAGTTCGAGGACAGGAAGATCCTACGAGCAGTACTTC. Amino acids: CASSRTGRSYEQYF.